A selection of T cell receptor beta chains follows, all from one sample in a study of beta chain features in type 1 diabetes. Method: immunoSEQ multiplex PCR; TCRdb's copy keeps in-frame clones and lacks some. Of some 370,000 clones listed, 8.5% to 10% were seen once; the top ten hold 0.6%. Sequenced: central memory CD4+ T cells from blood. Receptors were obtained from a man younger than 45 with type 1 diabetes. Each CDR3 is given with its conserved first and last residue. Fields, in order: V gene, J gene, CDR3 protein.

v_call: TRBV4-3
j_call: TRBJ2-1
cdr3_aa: CASSQVGTSGSDEQFF

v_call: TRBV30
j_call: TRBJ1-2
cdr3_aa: CAWRRPGTGRGYTF

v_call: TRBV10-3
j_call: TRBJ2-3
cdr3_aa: CAISVGVGTDTQYF

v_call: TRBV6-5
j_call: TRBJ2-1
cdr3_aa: CASSRQPHNEQFF

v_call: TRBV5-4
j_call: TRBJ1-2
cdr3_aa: CASSLESTETYGYTF

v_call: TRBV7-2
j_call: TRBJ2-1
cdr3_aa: CASSASRGLAGVNEQFF

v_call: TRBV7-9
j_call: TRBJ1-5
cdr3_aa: CASSLYSMPQHF

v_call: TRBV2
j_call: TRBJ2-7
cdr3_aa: CASRRDRLSSYEQYF

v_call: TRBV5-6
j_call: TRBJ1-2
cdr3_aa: CASSLRWAGGYGYTF

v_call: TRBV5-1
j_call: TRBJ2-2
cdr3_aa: CASSLGTSGKNTGELFF

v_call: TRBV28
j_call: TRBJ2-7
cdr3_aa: CASSLPAGGLYEQYF